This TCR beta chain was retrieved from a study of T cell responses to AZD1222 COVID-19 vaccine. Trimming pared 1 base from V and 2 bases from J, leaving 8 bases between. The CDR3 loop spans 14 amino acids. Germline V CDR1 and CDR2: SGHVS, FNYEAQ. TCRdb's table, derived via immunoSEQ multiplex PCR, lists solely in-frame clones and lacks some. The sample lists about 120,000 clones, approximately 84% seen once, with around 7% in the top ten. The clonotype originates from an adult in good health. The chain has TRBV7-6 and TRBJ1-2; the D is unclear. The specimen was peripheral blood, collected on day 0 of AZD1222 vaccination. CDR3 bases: TGTGCCAGCAGCTTAGGAAGGCTGAACTATGGCTACACCTTC. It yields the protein CASSLGRLNYGYTF.